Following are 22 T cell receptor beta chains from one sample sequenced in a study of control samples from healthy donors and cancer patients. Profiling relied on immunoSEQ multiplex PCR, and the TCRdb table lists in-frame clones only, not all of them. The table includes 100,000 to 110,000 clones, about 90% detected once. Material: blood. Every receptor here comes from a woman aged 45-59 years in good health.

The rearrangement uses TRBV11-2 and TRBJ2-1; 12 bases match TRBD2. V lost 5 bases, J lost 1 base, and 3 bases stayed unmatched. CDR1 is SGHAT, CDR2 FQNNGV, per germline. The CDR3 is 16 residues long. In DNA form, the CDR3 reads TGTGCCAGCAGCCCGACTAGCGGGGGTTCCTACAATGAGCAGTTCTTC. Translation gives CASSPTSGGSYNEQFF. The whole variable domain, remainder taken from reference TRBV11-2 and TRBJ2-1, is EAGVAQSPRYKIIEKRQSVAFWCNPISGHATLYWYQQILGQGPKLLIQFQNNGVVDDSQLPKDRFSAERLKGVDSTLKIQPAKLEDSAVYLCASSPTSGGSYNEQFFGPGTRLTVL.

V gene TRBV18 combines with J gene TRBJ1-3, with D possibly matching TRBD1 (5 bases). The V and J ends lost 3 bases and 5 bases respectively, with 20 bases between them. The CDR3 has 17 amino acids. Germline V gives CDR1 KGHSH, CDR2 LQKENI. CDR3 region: CASSPGQGLSRRNTIYF. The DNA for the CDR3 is TGTGCCAGCTCACCCGGCCAGGGATTGTCCCGCCGAAACACCATATATTTT.

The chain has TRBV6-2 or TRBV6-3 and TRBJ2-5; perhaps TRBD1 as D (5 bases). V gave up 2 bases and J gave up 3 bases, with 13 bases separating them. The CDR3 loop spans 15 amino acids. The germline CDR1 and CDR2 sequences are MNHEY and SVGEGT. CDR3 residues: CASSYTGLAEETQYF. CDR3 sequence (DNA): TGTGCCAGCAGTTACACAGGTTTGGCTGAAGAGACCCAGTACTTC.

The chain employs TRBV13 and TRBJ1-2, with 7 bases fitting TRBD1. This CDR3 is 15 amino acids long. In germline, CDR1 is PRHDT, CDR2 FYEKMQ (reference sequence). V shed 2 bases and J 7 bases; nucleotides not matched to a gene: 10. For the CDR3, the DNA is TGTGCCAGCAGCTTATTCAAGGACAGGAGGGGTGGCTACACCTTC. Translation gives CASSLFKDRRGGYTF. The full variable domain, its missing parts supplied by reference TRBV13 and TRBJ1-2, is AAGVIQSPRHLIKEKRETATLKCYPIPRHDTVYWYQQGPGQDPQFLISFYEKMQSDKGSIPDRFSAQQFSDYHSELNMSSLELGDSALYFCASSLFKDRRGGYTFGSGTRLTVV.

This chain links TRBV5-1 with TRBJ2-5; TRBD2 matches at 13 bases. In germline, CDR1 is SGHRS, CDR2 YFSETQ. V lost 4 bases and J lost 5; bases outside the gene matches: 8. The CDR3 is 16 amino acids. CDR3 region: CASSPTSGGALETQYF. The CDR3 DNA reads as TGCGCCAGCAGCCCCACTAGCGGGGGGGCTCTGGAGACCCAGTACTTC.

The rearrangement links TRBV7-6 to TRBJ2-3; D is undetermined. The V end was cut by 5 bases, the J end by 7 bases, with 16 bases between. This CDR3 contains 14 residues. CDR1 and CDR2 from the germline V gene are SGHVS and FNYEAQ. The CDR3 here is CASSEIIPPYTQYF. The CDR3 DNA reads TGTGCCAGCAGCGAGATAATCCCACCATATACGCAGTATTTT. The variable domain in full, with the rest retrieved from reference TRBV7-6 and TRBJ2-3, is GAGVSQSPRYKVTKRGQDVALRCDPISGHVSLYWYRQALGQGPEFLTYFNYEAQQDKSGLPNDRFSAERPEGSISTLTIQRTEQRDSAMYRCASSEIIPPYTQYFGPGTRLTVL.

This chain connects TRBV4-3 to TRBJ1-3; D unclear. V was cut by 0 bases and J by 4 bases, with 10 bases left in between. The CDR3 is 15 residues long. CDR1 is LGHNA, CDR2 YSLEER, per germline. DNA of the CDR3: TGCGCCAGCAGCCAAGATCAGCCACCCGGAAACACCATATATTTT. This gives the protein CASSQDQPPGNTIYF.

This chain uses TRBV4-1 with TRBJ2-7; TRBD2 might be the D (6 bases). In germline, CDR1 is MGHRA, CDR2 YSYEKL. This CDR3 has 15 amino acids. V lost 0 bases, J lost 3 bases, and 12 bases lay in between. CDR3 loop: CASSQDPSGFYEQYV. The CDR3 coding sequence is TGCGCCAGCAGCCAAGATCCCAGCGGGTTCTACGAGCAGTACGTC.

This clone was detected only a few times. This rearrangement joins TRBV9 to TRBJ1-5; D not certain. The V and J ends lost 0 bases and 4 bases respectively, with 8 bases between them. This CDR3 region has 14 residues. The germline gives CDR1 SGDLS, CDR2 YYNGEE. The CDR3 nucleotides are TGTGCCAGCAGCGTAGGGGGAGGGAATCAGCCCCAGCATTTT. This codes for CASSVGGGNQPQHF.

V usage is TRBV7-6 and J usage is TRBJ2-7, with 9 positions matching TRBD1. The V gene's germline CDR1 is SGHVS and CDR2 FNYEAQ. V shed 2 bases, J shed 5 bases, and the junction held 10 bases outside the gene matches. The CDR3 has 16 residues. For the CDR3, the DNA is TGTGCCAGCAGCTTACTTCCGGGACAGGGAAAGCACGAGCAGTACTTC. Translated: CASSLLPGQGKHEQYF.

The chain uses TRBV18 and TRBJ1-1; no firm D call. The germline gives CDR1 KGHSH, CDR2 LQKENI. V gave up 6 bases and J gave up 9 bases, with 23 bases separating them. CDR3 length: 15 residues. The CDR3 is CASSAWNSEVRKAFF. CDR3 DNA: TGTGCCAGCTCCGCTTGGAACTCAGAAGTTCGAAAAGCTTTCTTT.

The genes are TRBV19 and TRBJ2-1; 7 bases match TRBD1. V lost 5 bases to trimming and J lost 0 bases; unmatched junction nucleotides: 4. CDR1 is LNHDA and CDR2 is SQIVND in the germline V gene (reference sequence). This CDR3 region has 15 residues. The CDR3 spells CASSPGGSSYNEQFF. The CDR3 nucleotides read TGTGCCAGTAGTCCAGGGGGAAGCTCCTACAATGAGCAGTTCTTC.

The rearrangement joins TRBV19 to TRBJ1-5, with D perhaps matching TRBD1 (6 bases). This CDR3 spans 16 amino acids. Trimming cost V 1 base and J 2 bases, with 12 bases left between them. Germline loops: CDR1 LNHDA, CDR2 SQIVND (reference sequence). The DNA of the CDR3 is TGTGCCAGTAGTATAGGAGGGGGAGAGGGCAATCAGCCCCAGCATTTT. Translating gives CASSIGGGEGNQPQHF.

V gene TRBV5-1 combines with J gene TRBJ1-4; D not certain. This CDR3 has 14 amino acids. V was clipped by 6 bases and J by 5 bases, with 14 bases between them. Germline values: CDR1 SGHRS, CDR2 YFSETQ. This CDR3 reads CASTRVGRNEKLFF. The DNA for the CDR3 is TGCGCCAGCACCCGGGTAGGGCGAAATGAAAAACTGTTTTTT.

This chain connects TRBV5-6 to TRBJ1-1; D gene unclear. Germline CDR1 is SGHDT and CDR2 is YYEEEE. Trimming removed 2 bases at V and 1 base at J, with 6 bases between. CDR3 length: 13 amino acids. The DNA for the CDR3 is TGTGCCAGCAGCTTACCGCAGAACACTGAAGCTTTCTTT. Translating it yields CASSLPQNTEAFF. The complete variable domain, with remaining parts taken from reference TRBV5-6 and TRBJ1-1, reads DAGVTQSPTHLIKTRGQQVTLRCSPKSGHDTVSWYQQALGQGPQFIFQYYEEEERQRGNFPDRFSGHQFPNYSSELNVNALLLGDSALYLCASSLPQNTEAFFGQGTRLTVV.

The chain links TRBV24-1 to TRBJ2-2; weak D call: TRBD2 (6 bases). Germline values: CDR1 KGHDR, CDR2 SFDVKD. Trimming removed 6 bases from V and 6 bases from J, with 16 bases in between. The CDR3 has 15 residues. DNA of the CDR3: TGTGCCACCAGTCGCGCGGGATCCTCCCCCGGGGAGCTGTTTTTT. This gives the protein CATSRAGSSPGELFF.

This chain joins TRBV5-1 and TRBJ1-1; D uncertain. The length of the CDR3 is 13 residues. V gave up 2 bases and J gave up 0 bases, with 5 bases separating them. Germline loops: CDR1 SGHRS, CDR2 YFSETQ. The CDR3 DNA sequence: TGCGCCAGCAGCTTACAGTTGAACACTGAAGCTTTCTTT. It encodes CASSLQLNTEAFF. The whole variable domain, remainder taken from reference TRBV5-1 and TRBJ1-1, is KAGVTQTPRYLIKTRGQQVTLSCSPISGHRSVSWYQQTPGQGLQFLFEYFSETQRNKGNFPGRFSGRQFSNSRSEMNVSTLELGDSALYLCASSLQLNTEAFFGQGTRLTVV.

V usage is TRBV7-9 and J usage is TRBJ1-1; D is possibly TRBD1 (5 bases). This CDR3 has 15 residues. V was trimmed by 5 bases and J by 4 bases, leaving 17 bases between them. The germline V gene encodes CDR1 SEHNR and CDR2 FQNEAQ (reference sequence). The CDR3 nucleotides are TGTGCCAGCAGCCCACATGCGGGGCTCGGCACTGAAGCTTTCTTT. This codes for CASSPHAGLGTEAFF. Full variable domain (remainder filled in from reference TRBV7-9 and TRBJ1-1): DTGVSQNPRHKITKRGQNVTFRCDPISEHNRLYWYRQTLGQGPEFLTYFQNEAQLEKSRLLSDRFSAERPKGSFSTLEIQRTEQGDSAMYLCASSPHAGLGTEAFFGQGTRLTVV.

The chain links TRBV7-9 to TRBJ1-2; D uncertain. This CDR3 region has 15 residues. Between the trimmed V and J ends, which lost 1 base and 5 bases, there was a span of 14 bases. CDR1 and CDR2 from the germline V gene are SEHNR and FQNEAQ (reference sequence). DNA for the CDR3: TGTGCCAGCAGCTTAGGTTGGGCGGGTAGATATGGCTACACCTTC. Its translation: CASSLGWAGRYGYTF.

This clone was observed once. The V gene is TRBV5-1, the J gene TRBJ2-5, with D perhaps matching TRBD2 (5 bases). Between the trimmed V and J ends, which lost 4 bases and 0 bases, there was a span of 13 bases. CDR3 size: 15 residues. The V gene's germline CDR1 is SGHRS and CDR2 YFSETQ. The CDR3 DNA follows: TGCGCCAGCAGCCGGGGAAGGAGGAACCAAGAGACCCAGTACTTC. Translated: CASSRGRRNQETQYF.

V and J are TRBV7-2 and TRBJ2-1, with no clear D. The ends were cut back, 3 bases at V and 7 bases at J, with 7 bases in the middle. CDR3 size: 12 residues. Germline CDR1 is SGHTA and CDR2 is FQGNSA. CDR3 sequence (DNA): TGTGCCAGCAGCTTCTCTCCGAATGAGCAGTTCTTC. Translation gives CASSFSPNEQFF.

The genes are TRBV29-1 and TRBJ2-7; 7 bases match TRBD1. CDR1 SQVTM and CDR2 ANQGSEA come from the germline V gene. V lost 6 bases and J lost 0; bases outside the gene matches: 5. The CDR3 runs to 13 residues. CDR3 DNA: TGCAGCGTCACACAGGGGTACTCCTACGAGCAGTACTTC. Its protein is CSVTQGYSYEQYF.